Sequencing of this T cell receptor beta chain was carried out in a study of cytomegalovirus exposure and HLA in healthy donors. This clone was observed a few times. PCR was performed using 60 Vbeta and 13 Jbeta primers. Using immunoSEQ multiplex PCR, the repertoire was profiled, and TCRdb retains in-frame clones only, with some absent. The sample comprises under 200,000 clones, 82% of which are singletons, and under 0.9% rests with the top ten. Material for sequencing was PBMCs. The source is a woman between 18 and 30 years old in good health and CMV-seronegative.

CDR3 nucleotide sequence: TGTGCCAGCAGCTCAATGAGGGGGGAGACCCAGTACTTC. This translates into CASSSMRGETQYF. The chain uses TRBV7-3 and TRBJ2-5; tentative D call: TRBD1 (6 bases). V shed 4 bases and J shed 5 bases, with 11 bases lying between them. This CDR3 has 13 residues. The germline gives CDR1 SGHTA, CDR2 FQGTGA.